These T cell receptor beta chains were read from a single sample in a study of blood T cell repertoires in COVID-19. Sequenced by immunoSEQ multiplex PCR; TCRdb stores in-frame clones only, minus some. Of roughly 91,000 clones listed, around 80% are singletons. The sample taken for sequencing was peripheral blood. The receptors were sampled from a man between 70 and 80 years old with acute or convalescent COVID-19. Both conserved end residues are part of each CDR3. Fields, in order: J gene, clone size, V gene, D gene, CDR3 DNA, CDR3 protein. D genes are given only for firm matches. Clone size, where shown, is once, few, many, or a class for clones that have expanded.

TRBJ2-7 | - | TRBV5-6 | TRBD2 | TGTGCCAGCAGCTTAGCGGGGGGGCGTTTAGAGCAGTACTTC | CASSLAGGRLEQYF
TRBJ1-2 | - | TRBV20-1 | - | TGCAGTGCTGGCGGGATCTATGGCTACACCTTC | CSAGGIYGYTF
TRBJ1-6 | - | TRBV7-9 | - | TGTGCCAGCAGTCGGACAAGTGATTCACCCCTCCACTTT | CASSRTSDSPLHF
TRBJ2-3 | - | TRBV7-8 | TRBD2 | TGTGCCAGCAGCTGGGCTGTAGCGGGGGAGAGCACAGATACGCAGTATTTT | CASSWAVAGESTDTQYF
TRBJ2-5 | - | TRBV4-1 | TRBD1 | TGCGCCAGCAGCCCCCGGGCAGGGGGCATGGAGACCCAGTACTTC | CASSPRAGGMETQYF
TRBJ1-3 | few | TRBV5-1 | - | TGCGCCAGCAGCTTGCGGCCGCAGGGGCGCGGAAACACCATATATTTT | CASSLRPQGRGNTIYF
TRBJ2-1 | - | TRBV5-1 | - | TGCGCCAGCAGCTTCGCGGTTAGTTCCTACAATGAGCAGTTCTTC | CASSFAVSSYNEQFF
TRBJ2-1 | - | TRBV6-6 | - | TGTGCCAGCAGGAGGACTTCGGGTGAGCAGTTCTTC | CASRRTSGEQFF
TRBJ1-5 | - | TRBV2 | TRBD1 | TGTGCCAGCAGTCTTGGGACAGGTGATAGCAATCAGCCCCAGCATTTT | CASSLGTGDSNQPQHF
TRBJ1-5 | - | TRBV7-2 | - | TGTGCCAGCAGCCCCATGGCCGGGAGCAATCAGCCCCAGCATTTT | CASSPMAGSNQPQHF
TRBJ1-4 | - | TRBV7-8 | TRBD1 | TGTGCCAGCAGCTCCGACAGGGGAAGCCCCACTCGCTCCTCAACTAATGAAAAACTGTTTTTT | CASSSDRGSPTRSSTNEKLFF
TRBJ1-6 | - | TRBV7-9 | TRBD1 | TGTGCCAGCAGCTTAGGGCAGGGGGGATATAATTCACCCCTCCACTTT | CASSLGQGGYNSPLHF
TRBJ1-1 | few | TRBV7-6 | TRBD1 | TGTGCCAGCAGCTTAAAGGCAGGGGGATACACTGAAGCTTTCTTT | CASSLKAGGYTEAFF
TRBJ1-6 | - | TRBV5-4 | TRBD1 | TGTGCCAGCAGCACCCGGACAGGGGGCTATTCACCCCTCCACTTT | CASSTRTGGYSPLHF
TRBJ2-7 | - | TRBV2 | - | TGTGCCAGCAGTTCCGGACGAGAGGGCTACGAGCAGTACTTC | CASSSGREGYEQYF
TRBJ2-7 | - | TRBV27 | - | TGTGCCAGCAGTTCTCCCTACGAGCAGTACTTC | CASSSPYEQYF
TRBJ2-7 | - | TRBV3-1/TRBV3-2 | TRBD1 | TGTGCCAGCAGCCGGGGACAGGGGGCGTACGAGCAGTACTTC | CASSRGQGAYEQYF
TRBJ2-1 | - | TRBV14 | TRBD2 | TGTGCCAGCAGCCAAGGACTAGCGGGGACGGGCCACAATGAGCAGTTCTTC | CASSQGLAGTGHNEQFF
TRBJ1-2 | - | TRBV10-2 | TRBD1 | TGCGCCAGCAGACCCGGGACAGTGAGGGGCTACACCTTC | CASRPGTVRGYTF
TRBJ1-5 | - | TRBV2 | TRBD1 | TGTGCCAGCAGTGAAGCGGGGTACAGGGGCCAGCCCCAGCATTTT | CASSEAGYRGQPQHF
TRBJ2-2 | - | TRBV5-1 | TRBD2 | TGCGCCAGCAGCTCCGGACTAGCGGGGGGGCTGGGCACCGGGGAGCTGTTTTTT | CASSSGLAGGLGTGELFF
TRBJ2-1 | - | TRBV29-1 | TRBD2 | TGCAGCGCGGATTTGACTAGCGGGGGGGGAAATGAGCAGTTCTTC | CSADLTSGGGNEQFF
TRBJ2-1 | - | TRBV24-1 | - | TGTGCCACCAATGACGACAGCCACAATGAGCAGTTCTTC | CATNDDSHNEQFF
TRBJ2-3 | - | TRBV5-4 | - | TGTGCCAGCAGCTCACCCAGGGCGGGGTTTTCTAGCACAGATACGCAGTATTTT | CASSSPRAGFSSTDTQYF
TRBJ1-4 | - | TRBV19 | - | TGTGCCAGTACCCGGGGAGGGCAAAGTGAAAAACTGTTTTTT | CASTRGGQSEKLFF
TRBJ2-5 | few | TRBV3-1/TRBV3-2 | TRBD2 | TGTGCCAGCAGGGACGGGACTGTGGGGGGGGAGACCCAGTACTTC | CASRDGTVGGETQYF
TRBJ1-6 | - | TRBV25-1 | - | TGTGCCAGCAGCGAGGGCGGATCACCCCTCCACTTT | CASSEGGSPLHF
TRBJ1-2 | few | TRBV2 | TRBD1 | TGTGCCAGCAGCGACAGGGGAAATTATGGCTACACCTTC | CASSDRGNYGYTF
TRBJ2-5 | - | TRBV5-6 | - | TGTGCCAGCAGCTTGGTGGCACAAACCGGGGAGACCCAGTACTTC | CASSLVAQTGETQYF
TRBJ2-2 | - | TRBV7-7 | TRBD2 | TGTGCCAGCAGCTTAGCTAGCGGGGGGACCGGGGAGCTGTTTTTT | CASSLASGGTGELFF
TRBJ1-3 | - | TRBV6-6 | - | TGTGCCAGCAGTTATGGACAGCCAAGCTCTGGAAACACCATATATTTT | CASSYGQPSSGNTIYF
TRBJ1-2 | - | TRBV27 | TRBD1 | TGTGCCAGCAGTTTCCGCCTCGGACAGGGCCGGTATGGCTACACCTTC | CASSFRLGQGRYGYTF
TRBJ2-3 | few | TRBV18 | - | TGTGCCAGCTCTGTACTAGAAACAGATACGCAGTATTTT | CASSVLETDTQYF
TRBJ2-7 | few | TRBV6-6 | - | TGTGCCACCTCACAGTCCTACGAGCAGTACTTC | CATSQSYEQYF
TRBJ1-6 | once | TRBV2 | TRBD1 | TGTGCCAGCAGCGGGGACAGGGGGGTTTCACCCCTCCACTTT | CASSGDRGVSPLHF
TRBJ2-3 | few | TRBV7-7 | - | TGTGCCAGCAGCCAAGGGAGAACAGATACGCAGTATTTT | CASSQGRTDTQYF
TRBJ2-3 | - | TRBV18 | TRBD2 | TGTGCCAGCTCCCTCGGGGGGACAGATACGCAGTATTTT | CASSLGGTDTQYF
TRBJ1-4 | - | TRBV28 | - | TGTGCCAGCAGTTTAAACGGGTCCAATGAAAAACTGTTTTTT | CASSLNGSNEKLFF
TRBJ2-1 | - | TRBV11-2 | - | TGTGCCAGCGGCGAGGGGGGGGGCTACAATGAGCAGTTCTTC | CASGEGGGYNEQFF
TRBJ2-5 | - | TRBV19 | TRBD1 | TGTGCCAGTAGTCGAGTGACAGGGGGGATTATACAAGAGACCCAGTACTTC | CASSRVTGGIIQETQYF
TRBJ2-5 | - | TRBV7-9 | - | TGTGCCGGCCGGTTTGACATTCAAGAGACCCAGTACTTC | CAGRFDIQETQYF
TRBJ2-2 | - | TRBV19 | - | TGTGCCAGTAGTACACAGGCTCCCGGGGAGCTGTTTTTT | CASSTQAPGELFF
TRBJ2-7 | - | TRBV2 | - | TGTGCCAGCAGTACGGAGAAGGTTAGCGAGCAGTACTTC | CASSTEKVSEQYF
TRBJ2-1 | - | TRBV5-8 | - | TGTGCCAGCTCCCTACGGGGAAACTCCTACAATGAGCAGTTCTTC | CASSLRGNSYNEQFF
TRBJ1-2 | - | TRBV4-1 | - | TGCGCCAGCAGCCAAGATCAGGGAAAGGGGATCTACACCTTC | CASSQDQGKGIYTF
TRBJ1-4 | - | TRBV5-1 | - | TGCGCCAGCAGCTTGTACGGCAGCGAGAATGAAAAACTGTTTTTT | CASSLYGSENEKLFF
TRBJ2-7 | - | TRBV6-4 | - | TGTGCCAGCAGTGACCGTGACAGTTACGAGCAGTACTTC | CASSDRDSYEQYF
TRBJ1-1 | - | TRBV5-1 | - | TGCGCCAGCAGCTTGGGGGGGCGAAACACTGAAGCTTTCTTT | CASSLGGRNTEAFF